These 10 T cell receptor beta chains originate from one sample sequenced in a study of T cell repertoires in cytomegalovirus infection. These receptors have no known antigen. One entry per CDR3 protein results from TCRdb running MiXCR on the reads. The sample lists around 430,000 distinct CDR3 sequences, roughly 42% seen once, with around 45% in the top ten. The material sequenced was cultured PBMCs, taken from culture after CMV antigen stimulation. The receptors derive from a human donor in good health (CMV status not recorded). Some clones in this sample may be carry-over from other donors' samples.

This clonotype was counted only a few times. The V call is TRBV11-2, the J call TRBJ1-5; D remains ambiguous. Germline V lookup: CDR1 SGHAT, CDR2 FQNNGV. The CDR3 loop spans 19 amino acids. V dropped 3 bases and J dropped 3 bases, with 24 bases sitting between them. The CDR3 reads CASSLRRGRKPDLNQPQHF. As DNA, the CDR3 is TGTGCCAGCAGCTTGAGACGCGGCAGAAAACCCGATCTCAATCAGCCCCAGCATTTT.

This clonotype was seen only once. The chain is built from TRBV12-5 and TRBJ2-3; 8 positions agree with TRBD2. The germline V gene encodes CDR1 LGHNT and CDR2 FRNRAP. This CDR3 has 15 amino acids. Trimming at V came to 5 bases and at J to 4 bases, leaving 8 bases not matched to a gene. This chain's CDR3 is CASGPAGLEADTQYF. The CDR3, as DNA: TGTGCTAGTGGTCCGGCGGGACTAGAGGCAGATACGCAGTATTTT.

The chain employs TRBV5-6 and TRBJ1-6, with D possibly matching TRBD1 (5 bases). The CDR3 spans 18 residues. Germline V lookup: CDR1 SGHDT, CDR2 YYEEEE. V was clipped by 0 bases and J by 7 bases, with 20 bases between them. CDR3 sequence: CASSLAVAGSNPNSPLHF. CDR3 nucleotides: TGTGCCAGCAGCTTGGCGGTGGCAGGGAGTAATCCGAATTCACCCCTCCACTTT.

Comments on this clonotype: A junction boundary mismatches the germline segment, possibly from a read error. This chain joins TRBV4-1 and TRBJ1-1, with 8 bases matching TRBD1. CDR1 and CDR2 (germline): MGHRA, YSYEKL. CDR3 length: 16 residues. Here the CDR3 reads CASSQDSVRQGAYAFF. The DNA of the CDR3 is TGTGCCAGCAGCCAAGATAGTGTGAGGCAGGGGGCCTATGCTTTCTTT.

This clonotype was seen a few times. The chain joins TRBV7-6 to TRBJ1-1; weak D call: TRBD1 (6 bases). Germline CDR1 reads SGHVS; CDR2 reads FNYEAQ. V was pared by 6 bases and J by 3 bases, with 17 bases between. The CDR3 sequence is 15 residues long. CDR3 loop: CASSSLGGAHTEAFF. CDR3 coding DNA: TGTGCCAGCAGTTCACTAGGGGGGGCACACACTGAAGCTTTCTTT. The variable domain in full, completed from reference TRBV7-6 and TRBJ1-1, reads GAGVSQSPRYKVTKRGQDVALRCDPISGHVSLYWYRQALGQGPEFLTYFNYEAQQDKSGLPNDRFSAERPEGSISTLTIQRTEQRDSAMYRCASSSLGGAHTEAFFGQGTRLTVV.

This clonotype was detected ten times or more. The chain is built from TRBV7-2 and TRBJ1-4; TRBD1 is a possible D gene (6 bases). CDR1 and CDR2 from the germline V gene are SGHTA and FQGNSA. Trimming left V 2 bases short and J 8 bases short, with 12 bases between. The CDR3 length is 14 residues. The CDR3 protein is CASSLTVQGEKLFF. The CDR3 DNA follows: TGTGCCAGCAGCTTAACCGTCCAGGGGGAAAAACTGTTTTTT.

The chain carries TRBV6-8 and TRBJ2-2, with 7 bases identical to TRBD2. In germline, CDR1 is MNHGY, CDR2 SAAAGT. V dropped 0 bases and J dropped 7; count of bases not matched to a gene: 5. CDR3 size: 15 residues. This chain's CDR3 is CASSYSIAGGGELFF. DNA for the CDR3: TGTGCCAGCAGTTACTCAATAGCGGGTGGCGGGGAGCTGTTTTTT.

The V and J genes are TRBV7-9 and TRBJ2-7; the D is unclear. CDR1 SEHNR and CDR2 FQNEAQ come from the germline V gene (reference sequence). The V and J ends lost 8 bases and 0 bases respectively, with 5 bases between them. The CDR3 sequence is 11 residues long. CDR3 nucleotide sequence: TGTGCCAGCGGGTACTCCTACGAGCAGTACTTC. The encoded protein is CASGYSYEQYF.

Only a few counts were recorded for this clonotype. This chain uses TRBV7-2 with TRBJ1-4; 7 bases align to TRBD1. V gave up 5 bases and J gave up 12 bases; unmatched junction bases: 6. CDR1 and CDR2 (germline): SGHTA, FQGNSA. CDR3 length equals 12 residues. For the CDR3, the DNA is TGTGCCAGCAGCCCCAGACAGGGAGAACTGTTTTTT. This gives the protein CASSPRQGELFF.

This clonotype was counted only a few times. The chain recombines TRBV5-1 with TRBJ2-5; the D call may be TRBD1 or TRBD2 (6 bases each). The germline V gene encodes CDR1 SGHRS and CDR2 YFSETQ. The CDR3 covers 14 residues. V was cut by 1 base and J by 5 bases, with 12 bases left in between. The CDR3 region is CASSLQGTGETQYF. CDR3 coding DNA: TGCGCCAGCAGCTTGCAGGGGACTGGGGAGACCCAGTACTTC.